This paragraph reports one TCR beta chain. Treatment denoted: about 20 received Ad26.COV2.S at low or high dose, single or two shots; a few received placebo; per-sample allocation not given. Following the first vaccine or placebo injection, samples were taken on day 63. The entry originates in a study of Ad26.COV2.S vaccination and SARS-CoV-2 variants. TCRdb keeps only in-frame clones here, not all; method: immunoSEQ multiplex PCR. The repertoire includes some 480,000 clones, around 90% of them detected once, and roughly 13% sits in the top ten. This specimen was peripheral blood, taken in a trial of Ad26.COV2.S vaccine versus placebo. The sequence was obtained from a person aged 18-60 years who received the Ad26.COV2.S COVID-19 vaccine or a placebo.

The CDR3 DNA reads as TGTGCCAGCAGTTTATTCGGGACAGGGTTATTATACGAGCAGTACTTC. This gives the protein CASSLFGTGLLYEQYF. The chain recombines TRBV28 with TRBJ2-7, with 9 nucleotides matching TRBD1. The CDR3 has 16 amino acids. Germline lookup yields CDR1 MDHEN and CDR2 SYDVKM. After removal of 1 base from V and 4 bases from J, the junction contained 8 bases not matched to a gene.